This T cell receptor (beta chain) was identified during a study of T cells in Graves' hyperthyroidism and ophthalmopathy. Regions amplified from RNA transcripts were the TCR beta CDR3 regions. First-round RT-PCR with HTBI primers amplified the TCR CDR3 region. TCRdb re-called the multiplex PCR reads with MiXCR, one entry per CDR3 protein. The sample holds about half a million distinct CDR3 sequences, less than 25% seen once. In germline, CDR1 is LGHNA, CDR2 YSLEER. V was clipped by 7 bases and J by 1 base; unmatched bases: 6. The CDR3 is made up of 16 amino acids. The V gene is TRBV4-3, the J gene TRBJ2-1; 11 bases are shared with TRBD1. This sequence originates from a woman in her 70s with Graves' ophthalmopathy. Material for sequencing was blood. CDR3 in amino acids: CASIQGQGASYNEQFF. DNA of the CDR3: TGCGCCAGCATACAAGGACAGGGGGCATCCTACAATGAGCAGTTCTTC.